This entry describes one TCR beta chain. The data were obtained in a study of CD8 T cells in Susac syndrome. CD8+ and CD4+ T cells circulating in blood were sequenced for TCR beta. FACS enriched CD8+ TEMRA cells, while bulk CD8+ and CD4+ were negatively isolated. RNA was extracted with the RNeasy kit, and a quantity of roughly 0.45 to 1 ug was reverse transcribed using random hexamers. Multiplex PCR with immunoSEQ amplified the TCR beta CDR3 across 54 Vbeta and 13 Jbeta. TCRdb re-analysed the immunoSEQ multiplex PCR reads in MiXCR, keeping a single row per CDR3 protein. Of tens of thousands of distinct CDR3 sequences in the sample, under 96% were seen once. This clonotype originated in a human donor with multiple sclerosis. Sequencing was done on a sample of CD4+ T cells from PBMCs.

The CDR3 protein is CASSLMRGGLDEQYF. The CDR3 DNA reads TGCGCCAGCAGCTTAATGCGGGGGGGCTTGGACGAGCAGTACTTC. V usage is TRBV5-1 and J usage is TRBJ2-7, with TRBD2 matching 9 bases. The CDR3 extends over 15 amino acids. V dropped 2 bases and J dropped 5; count of bases not matched to a gene: 8. Germline lookup yields CDR1 SGHRS and CDR2 YFSETQ.